This T cell receptor (beta chain) was documented in a study of early T cells in non-severe SARS-CoV-2 infection. TCRdb reprocessed the 5' RACE reads via MiXCR and lists one record per CDR3 protein. The sample shows approximately 71,000 distinct CDR3 sequences, roughly an eighth of them seen only once. CDR1 and CDR2 (germline): DFQATT, SNEGSKA (reference sequence). Trimming stripped 0 bases from V and 2 bases from J, with 16 bases between. The CDR3 contains 16 residues. The source of this sequence is an adult who was a healthcare worker with PCR-confirmed SARS-CoV-2 infection or an uninfected control (not recorded which). The input for sequencing was whole blood, taken at baseline. The V gene is TRBV20-1, the J gene TRBJ1-2, with D perhaps matching TRBD1 (6 bases). CDR3 bases: TGCAGTGCTAGAGATACCGGACAGCGTGGGAACTATGGCTACACCTTC. Encoded protein: CSARDTGQRGNYGYTF.